The 27 T cell receptor beta chains presented below share a single source sample, sequenced in a study of vaccination and CD4 T cells after COVID-19. These receptors' targets are unknown. Sequence data for DNA of cultured CD4+ T cells were generated by the Oncomine TCR Beta short-read assay. In TCRdb, the PCR reads were re-called with MiXCR into one record per CDR3 protein. The sample lists roughly 13,000 distinct CDR3 sequences, around 48% occurring once. Treatment specified: roughly 10-day PBMC culture with coronavirus spike peptide pools or control peptides (ViraFEST assay). The sample consisted of CD4+ T cells from blood, cultured in vitro. Source of these receptors: a human donor who had recovered from COVID-19.

CDR3 in DNA: TGTGCCAGCAGCTTTACAGGGGAAGGAACAGATACGCAGTATTTT. As protein: CASSFTGEGTDTQYF. This chain links TRBV6-1 with TRBJ2-3, with 7 bases aligning to TRBD1. V shed 6 bases, J shed 3 bases, and the junction held 9 bases outside the gene matches. This CDR3 has 15 amino acids. The germline gives CDR1 MNHNS, CDR2 SASEGT.

This clonotype has just a few counts. This sequence joins TRBV27 and TRBJ2-1; D is possibly TRBD1 or TRBD2 (5 bases each). V lost 2 bases, J lost 2 bases, and 10 bases lay in between. The CDR3 runs to 15 residues. CDR1 MNHEY and CDR2 SMNVEV come from the germline V gene (reference sequence). The CDR3 nucleotides read TGTGCCAGCAGTTTAGGGGGAGCCCCCTACAATGAGCAGTTCTTC. This codes for CASSLGGAPYNEQFF.

DNA of the CDR3: TGTGCCACCATTCCGGGACAGGGCCGTGTCACTAATGAAAAACTGTTTTTT. It translates to CATIPGQGRVTNEKLFF. This chain connects TRBV24-1 to TRBJ1-4; 9 bases match TRBD1. The V gene's germline CDR1 is KGHDR and CDR2 SFDVKD. Trimming cost V 8 bases and J 2 bases; bases outside gene matches: 11. The CDR3 sequence is 17 residues long.

The gene calls are TRBV12-3 or TRBV12-4 and TRBJ2-1; 11 positions match TRBD2. The J segment lost 0 bases and the V segment lost 7 bases, leaving 11 bases of the junction unmatched. This CDR3 has 18 residues. In DNA form, the CDR3 reads TGTGCCAGCACCTTCGGGCTAGCGGGGGGCAACTCCTACAATGAGCAGTTCTTC. Residues: CASTFGLAGGNSYNEQFF.

This clonotype has just a few counts. V usage is TRBV6-1 and J usage is TRBJ1-1; TRBD1 might be the D (6 bases). V was pared by 8 bases and J by 11 bases, with 21 bases between. The CDR3 runs 13 residues. CDR1 MNHNS and CDR2 SASEGT come from the germline V gene. The CDR3 nucleotides read TGTGCCAGCGGGGGGGACACCGCTTCACGGGCTTTCTTT. It yields the protein CASGGDTASRAFF.

The sample holds a few counts of this clonotype. The rearrangement links TRBV7-2 to TRBJ1-1; D uncertain. V was pared by 2 bases and J by 0 bases, with 7 bases between. CDR3 length equals 14 residues. In germline, CDR1 is SGHTA, CDR2 FQGNSA. In DNA form, the CDR3 reads TGTGCCAGCAGCTTAAAGTTTTTGAACACTGAAGCTTTCTTT. This encodes CASSLKFLNTEAFF.

This chain joins TRBV12-5 and TRBJ2-5; 8 nucleotides line up with TRBD1. CDR3 length: 13 amino acids. J was trimmed by 4 bases and V by 7 bases; bases with no gene match: 5. Germline V gene data show CDR1 as LGHNT and CDR2 as FRNRAP. CDR3 amino acids: CASVRTGTETQYF. The CDR3 DNA reads as TGTGCTAGTGTTCGGACAGGGACAGAGACCCAGTACTTC.

This chain links TRBV18 with TRBJ2-2, with D unclear. This CDR3 spans 15 amino acids. CDR1 is KGHSH, CDR2 LQKENI, per germline. Trimming cost V 3 bases and J 2 bases, with 10 bases left between them. The CDR3 is CASSPPGPNTGELFF. The DNA of the CDR3 is TGTGCCAGCTCACCTCCCGGGCCCAACACCGGGGAGCTGTTTTTT.

The chain uses TRBV5-6 and TRBJ1-1, with TRBD1 matching 7 bases. Germline-derived CDR1 and CDR2 are SGHDT and YYEEEE. Trimming removed 3 bases from V and 2 bases from J; junction bases left unmatched: 7. This CDR3 is built from 15 residues. The CDR3 coding sequence is TGTGCCAGCAGCTCAGCAGGGGGTCTTAACACTGAAGCTTTCTTT. Encoded protein: CASSSAGGLNTEAFF. Full variable domain (outside the CDR3, taken from reference TRBV5-6 and TRBJ1-1): DAGVTQSPTHLIKTRGQQVTLRCSPKSGHDTVSWYQQALGQGPQFIFQYYEEEERQRGNFPDRFSGHQFPNYSSELNVNALLLGDSALYLCASSSAGGLNTEAFFGQGTRLTVV.

The chain links TRBV6-2 or TRBV6-3 to TRBJ1-1; no reliable D call. The CDR3 sequence is 15 residues long. V lost 0 bases and J 3 bases, leaving 11 bases between the germline ends. Germline V gene lookup returns CDR1 MNHEY and CDR2 SVGEGT. The CDR3 loop is CASSYSSGSDTEAFF. The CDR3 DNA reads as TGTGCCAGCAGTTACTCCTCCGGGAGTGACACTGAAGCTTTCTTT.

This clonotype was picked up a small number of times. The rearrangement uses TRBV7-2 and TRBJ1-1; 7 bases fit TRBD1. This CDR3 is built from 13 residues. The V gene end was trimmed by 1 base and the J gene end by 7 bases; junction bases not matched to a gene: 3. Germline CDR1 and CDR2: SGHTA and FQGNSA. The CDR3 here is CASSLGTGIEAFF. For the CDR3, the DNA is TGTGCCAGCAGCTTAGGGACAGGCATTGAAGCTTTCTTT.

In this sample, this clonotype turned up a few times. The J gene is TRBJ1-3, the V gene TRBV2; no definite D call. V was pared by 6 bases and J by 7 bases, with 13 bases between. The CDR3 totals 13 residues. From germline, CDR1 is SNHLY and CDR2 FYNNEI. The CDR3 DNA is TGTGCCAGCAGGACCCTCTCTAGTAACACCATATATTTT. Amino acids: CASRTLSSNTIYF.

The chain links TRBV21-1 to TRBJ1-2; the table's D call TRBD1 went unverified against the DNA. TRBV21-1 is described as a pseudogene. This CDR3 region has 17 residues. The CDR3 coding sequence is TGTGCCAGCAGCAACCCCGGAGGGGGACAGGAGCCCTATGGCTACACCTTC. Its protein is CASSNPGGGQEPYGYTF.

The rearrangement joins TRBV7-9 to TRBJ2-3; D is uncertain. The CDR3 has 13 residues. Germline V gene data show CDR1 as SEHNR and CDR2 as FQNEAQ (reference sequence). Trimming stripped 1 base from V and 5 bases from J, with 7 bases between. For the CDR3, the DNA is TGTGCCAGCAGCTTAGTACATGGAGATACGCAGTATTTT. Protein: CASSLVHGDTQYF. Filled out from reference TRBV7-9 and TRBJ2-3, the complete variable domain reads DTGVSQNPRHKITKRGQNVTFRCDPISEHNRLYWYRQTLGQGPEFLTYFQNEAQLEKSRLLSDRFSAERPKGSFSTLEIQRTEQGDSAMYLCASSLVHGDTQYFGPGTRLTVL.

This clonotype was found a few times. J is TRBJ1-1 and V is TRBV5-4; 12 bases are a match to TRBD1. V shed 7 bases, J shed 4 bases, and the junction held 2 bases outside the gene matches. The germline V gene encodes CDR1 SGHNT and CDR2 YYREEE (reference sequence). The length of the CDR3 is 13 residues. The DNA for the CDR3 is TGTGCCAGCGGGACAGGGGGCCGCACTGAAGCTTTCTTT. Residues: CASGTGGRTEAFF.

Here the CDR3 DNA reads TGTGCCAGCAGTTACTCGGGGACAGCGGAGTCCTATGGCTACACCTTC. Residues: CASSYSGTAESYGYTF. The chain carries TRBV6-5 and TRBJ1-2; TRBD1 matches 7 bases. This CDR3 has 16 amino acids. In germline, CDR1 is MNHEY, CDR2 SVGAGI. V was pared by 0 bases and J by 4 bases, with 8 bases of the junction left unmatched.

The chain couples TRBV5-1 to TRBJ2-1; 8 bases match TRBD1. Germline V CDR1 and CDR2: SGHRS, YFSETQ. V dropped 1 base and J dropped 9; count of bases not matched to a gene: 9. This CDR3 region has 15 residues. CDR3 in amino acids: CASSLRGRGLGEQFF. The CDR3 bases are TGCGCCAGCAGCTTGCGGGGCAGGGGGCTAGGTGAGCAGTTCTTC.

V and J are TRBV6-5 and TRBJ2-6, with D possibly being TRBD2 (5 bases). The V end lost 2 bases, the J end lost 1 base, and 9 bases lay between the germline ends. Germline values: CDR1 MNHEY, CDR2 SVGAGI. This CDR3 is built from 16 residues. In nucleotides, the CDR3 is TGTGCCAGCAGTTACAGAAGAGGGTCTGGGGCCAACGTCCTGACTTTC. It encodes CASSYRRGSGANVLTF.

The V call is TRBV2, the J call TRBJ1-6; TRBD1 is a possible D gene (6 bases). Looked up from germline, CDR1 is SNHLY and CDR2 is FYNNEI. The CDR3 is made up of 14 amino acids. The V end lost 3 bases, the J end lost 14 bases, and 17 bases lay between the germline ends. The CDR3 protein is CASSDEQGIGALHF. The CDR3 nucleotides read TGTGCCAGCAGTGACGAACAGGGTATCGGCGCCCTCCACTTT.

The CDR3 region has the DNA TGTGCCAGCAGACCCAGTGGAGGGGAGGTTGGAAACACCATATATTTT. Translated: CASRPSGGEVGNTIYF. The rearrangement uses TRBV27 and TRBJ1-3; TRBD1 might be the D (5 bases). Germline values: CDR1 MNHEY, CDR2 SMNVEV (reference sequence). The length of the CDR3 is 16 residues. Trimming took 6 bases from V and 3 from J, leaving 18 bases between them.

CDR3 residues: CASSLAQGRETQYF. CDR3 bases: TGCGCCAGCAGCTTGGCCCAGGGGCGGGAGACCCAGTACTTC. V is TRBV5-1 and J is TRBJ2-5; D perhaps matches TRBD1 (6 bases). The V and J ends lost 0 bases and 5 bases respectively, with 11 bases between them. Germline V gives CDR1 SGHRS, CDR2 YFSETQ. The CDR3 length is 14 residues.

This clonotype was seen more than once but under ten times. The chain links TRBV5-1 to TRBJ2-1, with TRBD2 matching over 14 bases. Per germline, CDR1 SGHRS and CDR2 YFSETQ. This CDR3 region has 16 residues. The V gene end was trimmed by 5 bases and the J gene end by 10 bases; junction bases not matched to a gene: 11. CDR3: CASREAGTSGGGEQFF. The CDR3 bases are TGCGCCAGCAGGGAAGCCGGGACTAGCGGGGGCGGCGAGCAGTTCTTC.

This clonotype was seen just once. The V gene is TRBV7-2, the J gene TRBJ1-1; no clear D gene. The germline CDR1 and CDR2 sequences are SGHTA and FQGNSA. Trimming left V 2 bases short and J 1 base short, with 5 bases between. The CDR3 runs 13 residues. In DNA, the CDR3 is TGTGCCAGCAGCTTACGTAAGAACACTGAAGCTTTCTTT. Its translation is CASSLRKNTEAFF.

The chain has TRBV7-2 and TRBJ1-2; D ambiguous. CDR1 and CDR2 (germline): SGHTA, FQGNSA. This CDR3 is built from 13 residues. V was clipped by 5 bases and J by 2 bases, with 9 bases between them. CDR3 sequence: CASSPRLNYGYTF. CDR3 nucleotides: TGTGCCAGCAGCCCTCGACTGAACTATGGCTACACCTTC.

This sequence joins TRBV9 and TRBJ2-1; D gene unclear. Per germline, CDR1 SGDLS and CDR2 YYNGEE. The CDR3 sequence is 16 residues long. V shed 4 bases and J shed 0 bases, with 14 bases lying between them. CDR3 in DNA: TGTGCCAGCAGCTCTTTCGCTCAAAGCTCCTACAATGAGCAGTTCTTC. As protein: CASSSFAQSSYNEQFF.

This clonotype is judged medium-sized (0.01 to 0.1%). The chain couples TRBV19 to TRBJ1-2; D perhaps matches TRBD1 (5 bases). Germline V gene data show CDR1 as LNHDA and CDR2 as SQIVND (reference sequence). V shed 5 bases and J shed 2 bases, with 12 bases lying between them. The CDR3 is made up of 14 amino acids. CDR3: CASSGRDSNYGYTF. In nucleotides, the CDR3 is TGTGCCAGTAGTGGCCGGGACTCAAACTATGGCTACACCTTC.

The chain combines TRBV5-8 with TRBJ1-5, with TRBD1 matching 7 bases. This CDR3 region has 15 residues. CDR1 and CDR2 from the germline V gene are SGHTS and YDEGEE. The V and J ends lost 0 bases and 1 base, in that order; junction bases with no gene match: 1. The CDR3 bases are TGTGCCAGCAGCTTGGAGGGGGCGAGCAATCAGCCCCAGCATTTT. This encodes CASSLEGASNQPQHF.